These T cell receptor beta chains were read from a single sample in a study of blood T cell repertoires in COVID-19. TCRdb keeps only in-frame clones here, not all; method: immunoSEQ multiplex PCR. This table holds 200,000 to 300,000 clones, just under 90% found once. Sequences were obtained from peripheral blood. These receptor sequences come from a woman aged 40 to 50 with acute or convalescent COVID-19. CDR3s include the opening cysteine and the closing phenylalanine or tryptophan. The order of the fields is clone size, J gene, V gene, D gene, CDR3 DNA, CDR3 protein. A D gene is named only where the DNA matches it firmly. Clone sizes are given selectively: once, few, many, or a class where the clone is expanded.

once TRBJ1-5 TRBV29-1 TRBD1 TGCAGCGTTGGGGACAGGGGCAATCAGCCCCAGCATTTT CSVGDRGNQPQHF
. TRBJ1-4 TRBV13 . TGTGCCAGCAGTTGGAGGGGCAGCCCTAATGAAAAACTGTTTTTT CASSWRGSPNEKLFF
. TRBJ2-5 TRBV4-1 TRBD2 TGCGCCAGCAGCCACCCTGGACTAGCGGGGGGGCCAAACCAAGAGACCCAGTACTTC CASSHPGLAGGPNQETQYF
once TRBJ2-5 TRBV5-5 TRBD2 TGTGCCAGCAGTCACGGGACTAGCGGGGGCAACCAAGAGACCCAGTACTTC CASSHGTSGGNQETQYF
. TRBJ2-1 TRBV12-5 . TGTGCTAGTGGTTTGGTAGTTACGAGCTCCTACAATGAGCAGTTCTTC CASGLVVTSSYNEQFF
. TRBJ2-3 TRBV6-1 . TGTGCCAGCAGTGCGTCTTCCTGGGGCCGGGGCACAGATACGCAGTATTTT CASSASSWGRGTDTQYF
. TRBJ1-2 TRBV30 . TGTGCCTGGGGCCTAAGAGACAGCCTCTATGGCTACACCTTC CAWGLRDSLYGYTF
. TRBJ2-2 TRBV19 . TGTGCCAGTAGTAGAGCAGGCTGGACCGGGGAGCTGTTTTTT CASSRAGWTGELFF
. TRBJ1-5 TRBV19 TRBD1 TGTGCCAGTACCCCAGGGCAGGGGGCAAGACAGCCCCAGCATTTT CASTPGQGARQPQHF
. TRBJ1-1 TRBV5-1 . TGCGCCAGCAGTGGAGACACTGAAGCTTTCTTT CASSGDTEAFF
. TRBJ2-1 TRBV7-2 . TGTGCCAGCAGCTTAGTAGACTCCCGGCTCTCCTACAATGAGCAGTTCTTC CASSLVDSRLSYNEQFF
. TRBJ1-1 TRBV30 . TGTGCCTGGGGCTACGGGACTGAAGCTTTCTTT CAWGYGTEAFF
. TRBJ2-3 TRBV24-1 TRBD1 TGTGCCACCAGATCCGAGGGGTACAGGGGTACAGATACGCAGTATTTT CATRSEGYRGTDTQYF
. TRBJ1-1 TRBV6-5 TRBD1 TGTGCCAGCAGTTACACCCAGGGGGAGAATGAAGCTTTCTTT CASSYTQGENEAFF
. TRBJ2-5 TRBV7-6 TRBD1 TGTGCCAGCAGCCCGTACAGGGACAGGGTCCAAGAGACCCAGTACTTC CASSPYRDRVQETQYF
. TRBJ2-5 TRBV18 . TGTGCCAGCTCCGCCGGGGAGACCCAGTACTTC CASSAGETQYF
. TRBJ2-2 TRBV11-2 . TGTGCCAGCAGCTTAGACACCCCTCGTGCGGACGGGGAGCTGTTTTTT CASSLDTPRADGELFF
. TRBJ2-3 TRBV30 TRBD2 TGTGCCTGGAGTGTACAAGGGGCTAGCGGGGGGGCTAAGTATTTT CAWSVQGASGGAKYF
once TRBJ1-6 TRBV14 . TGTGCCAGCACCTTCGCCCACTCGATTTCACCCCTCCACTTT CASTFAHSISPLHF
. TRBJ1-2 TRBV6-5 . TGTGCCAGCAGTTACGGCGACAGCTTATACTATGGCTACACCTTC CASSYGDSLYYGYTF
. TRBJ1-2 TRBV2 . TGTGCCAGCAGTGAATCGGTTAACTATGAAGGCTACACCTTC CASSESVNYEGYTF
. TRBJ2-3 TRBV29-1 TRBD2 TGCAGCGTTGCAACACTAGCGGGGGGGACAGATACGCAGTATTTT CSVATLAGGTDTQYF
. TRBJ2-5 TRBV5-1 . TGCGCCAGCAGCTCCCAGGGGCCGGAGACCCAGTACTTC CASSSQGPETQYF
. TRBJ1-1 TRBV4-2 . TGTGCCAGCAGCATAGAGGCGTCCCCGGGGACTGAAGCTTTCTTT CASSIEASPGTEAFF
. TRBJ1-2 TRBV28 . TGTGCCAGCAGTTCCGACAGAATCTCACTCTATGGCTACACCTTC CASSSDRISLYGYTF
. TRBJ1-2 TRBV4-1 . TGCGCCAGCAGCCAAGTGCTAGTATCCAACTATGGCTACACCTTC CASSQVLVSNYGYTF